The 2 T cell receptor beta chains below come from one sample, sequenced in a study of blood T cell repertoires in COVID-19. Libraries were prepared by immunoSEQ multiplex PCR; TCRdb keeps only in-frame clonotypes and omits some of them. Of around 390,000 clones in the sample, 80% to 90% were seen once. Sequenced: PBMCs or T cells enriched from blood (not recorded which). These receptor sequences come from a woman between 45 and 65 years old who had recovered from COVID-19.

The CDR3 DNA reads as TGTGCCAGCAGTTTTTGGCAGGGGTTTGGGGCCAACGTCCTGACTTTC. This encodes CASSFWQGFGANVLTF. This rearrangement joins TRBV28 to TRBJ2-6, with a possible D match to TRBD1 (6 bases). Trimming left V 3 bases short and J 3 bases short, with 12 bases between. Germline CDR1 is MDHEN and CDR2 is SYDVKM. This CDR3 comprises 16 residues.

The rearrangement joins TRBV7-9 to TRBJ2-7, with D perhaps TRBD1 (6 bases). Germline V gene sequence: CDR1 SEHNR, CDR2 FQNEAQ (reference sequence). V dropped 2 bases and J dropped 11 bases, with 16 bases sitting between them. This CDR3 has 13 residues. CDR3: CASSLLEQGYKYF. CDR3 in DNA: TGTGCCAGCAGCTTACTGGAGCAGGGGTATAAGTACTTC.